This T cell receptor (beta chain) derives from a study of sequential checkpoint blockade in melanoma. Germline CDR1 reads MNHEY; CDR2 reads SVGAGI. With V trimmed by 4 bases and J by 7 bases, 3 bases remained unmatched. CDR3 size: 13 residues. The treatment: randomized to nivolumab then ipilimumab (arm A) or the reverse (arm B). PBMC sorting kept live CD3+CD8+ cells without CD19 or CD56. Only in-frame clones appear in the TCRdb table, and some are missing; sequencing was by immunoSEQ multiplex PCR. The table has 15,000 or so clones, over 70% seen once. This TCR was sampled from a human donor with melanoma. The gene calls are TRBV6-5 and TRBJ2-2; TRBD1 agrees at 7 bases. The starting material was CD8+ T cells sorted from blood (inferred from file names), obtained from a patient given nivolumab and ipilimumab in sequence. CDR3 nucleotide sequence: TGTGCCAGCAGTTCCCAGGGGGACGGGGAGCTGTTTTTT. It translates to CASSSQGDGELFF.